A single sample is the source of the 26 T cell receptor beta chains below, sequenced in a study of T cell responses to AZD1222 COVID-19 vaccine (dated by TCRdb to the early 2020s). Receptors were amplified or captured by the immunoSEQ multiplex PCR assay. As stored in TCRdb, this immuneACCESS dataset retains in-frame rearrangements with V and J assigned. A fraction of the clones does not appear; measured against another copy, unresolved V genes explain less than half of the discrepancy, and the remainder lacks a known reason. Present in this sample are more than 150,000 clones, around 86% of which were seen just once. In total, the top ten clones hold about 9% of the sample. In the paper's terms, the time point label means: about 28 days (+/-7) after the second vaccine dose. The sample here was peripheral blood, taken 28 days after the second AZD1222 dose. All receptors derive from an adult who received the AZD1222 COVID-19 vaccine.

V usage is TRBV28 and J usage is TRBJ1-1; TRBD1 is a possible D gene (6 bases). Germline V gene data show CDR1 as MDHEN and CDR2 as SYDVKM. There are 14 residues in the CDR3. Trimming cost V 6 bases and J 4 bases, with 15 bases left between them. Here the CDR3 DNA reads TGTGCCAGCAGCCCTGGGACACTTCCCACTGAAGCTTTCTTT. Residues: CASSPGTLPTEAFF.

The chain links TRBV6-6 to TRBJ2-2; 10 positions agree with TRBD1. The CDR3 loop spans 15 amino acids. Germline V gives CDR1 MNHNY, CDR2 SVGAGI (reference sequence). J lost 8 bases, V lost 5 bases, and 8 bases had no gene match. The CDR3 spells CASSPGQGQSGELFF. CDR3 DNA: TGTGCCAGCAGTCCGGGACAGGGGCAATCAGGGGAGCTGTTTTTT.

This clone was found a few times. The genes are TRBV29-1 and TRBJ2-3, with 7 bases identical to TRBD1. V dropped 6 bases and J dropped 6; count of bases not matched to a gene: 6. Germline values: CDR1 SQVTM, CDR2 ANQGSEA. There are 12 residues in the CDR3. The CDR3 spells CSVDRVGDTQYF. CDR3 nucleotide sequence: TGCAGCGTAGACAGGGTTGGGGATACGCAGTATTTT.

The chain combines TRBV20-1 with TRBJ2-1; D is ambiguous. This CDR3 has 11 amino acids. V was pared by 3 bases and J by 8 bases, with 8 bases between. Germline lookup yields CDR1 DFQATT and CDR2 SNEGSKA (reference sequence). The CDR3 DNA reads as TGCAGTGCTAGCATTAGCCATGAGCAGTTCTTC. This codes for CSASISHEQFF.

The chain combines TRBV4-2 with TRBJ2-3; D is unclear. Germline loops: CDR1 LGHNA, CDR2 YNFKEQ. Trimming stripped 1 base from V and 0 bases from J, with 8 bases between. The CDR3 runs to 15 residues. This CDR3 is CASSQGPASTDTQYF. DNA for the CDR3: TGTGCCAGCAGCCAAGGTCCGGCTAGCACAGATACGCAGTATTTT.

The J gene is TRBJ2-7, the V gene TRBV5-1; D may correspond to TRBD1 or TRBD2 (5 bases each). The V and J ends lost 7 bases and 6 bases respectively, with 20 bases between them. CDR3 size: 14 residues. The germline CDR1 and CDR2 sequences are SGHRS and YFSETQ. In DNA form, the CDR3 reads TGCGCCAGCCGAATTCGGGGCCCTCAAGGCGAGCAGTACTTC. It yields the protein CASRIRGPQGEQYF.

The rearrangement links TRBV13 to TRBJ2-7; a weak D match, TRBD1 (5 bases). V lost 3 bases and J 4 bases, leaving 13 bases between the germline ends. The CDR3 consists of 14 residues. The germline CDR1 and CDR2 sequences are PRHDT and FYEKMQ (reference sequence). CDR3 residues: CASSFEGVRYEQYF. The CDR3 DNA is TGTGCCAGCAGCTTCGAAGGGGTTAGGTACGAGCAGTACTTC.

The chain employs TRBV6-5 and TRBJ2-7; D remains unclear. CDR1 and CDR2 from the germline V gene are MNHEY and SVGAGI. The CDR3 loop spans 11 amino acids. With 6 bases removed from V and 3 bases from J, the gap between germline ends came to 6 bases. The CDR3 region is CASSHHYEQYF. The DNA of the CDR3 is TGTGCCAGCAGCCACCACTACGAGCAGTACTTC.

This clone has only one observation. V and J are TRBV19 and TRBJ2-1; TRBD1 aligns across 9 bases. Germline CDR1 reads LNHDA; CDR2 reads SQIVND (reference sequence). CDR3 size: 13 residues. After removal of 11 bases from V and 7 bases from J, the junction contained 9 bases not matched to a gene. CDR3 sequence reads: CASRQGGNNEQFF. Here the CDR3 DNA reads TGTGCCTCAAGACAGGGGGGTAATAATGAGCAGTTCTTC.

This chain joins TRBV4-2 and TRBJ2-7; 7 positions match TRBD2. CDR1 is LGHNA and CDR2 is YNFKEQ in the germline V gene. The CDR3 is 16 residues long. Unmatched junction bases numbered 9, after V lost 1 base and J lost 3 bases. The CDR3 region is CASSQAPTGRNYEQYF. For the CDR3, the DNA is TGTGCCAGCAGCCAAGCCCCTACCGGGAGGAACTACGAGCAGTACTTC.

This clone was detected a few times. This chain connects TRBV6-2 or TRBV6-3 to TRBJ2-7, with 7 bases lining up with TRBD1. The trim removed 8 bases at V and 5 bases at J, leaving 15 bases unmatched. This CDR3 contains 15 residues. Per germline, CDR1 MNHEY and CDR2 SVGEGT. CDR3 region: CASRPATGAFHEQYF. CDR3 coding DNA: TGTGCCAGCCGCCCCGCCACAGGGGCCTTCCACGAGCAGTACTTC.

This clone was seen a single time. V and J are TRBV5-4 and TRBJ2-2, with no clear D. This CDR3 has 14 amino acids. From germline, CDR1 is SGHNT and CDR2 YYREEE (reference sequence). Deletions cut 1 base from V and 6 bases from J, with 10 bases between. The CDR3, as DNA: TGTGCCAGCAGCTTGAGTGGGATCGCCGGGGAGCTGTTTTTT. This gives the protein CASSLSGIAGELFF.

The DNA for the CDR3 is TGTGCCAGTAGACCGAGAACAGGTAACAACAATCAGCCCCAGCATTTT. This encodes CASRPRTGNNNQPQHF. V and J are TRBV19 and TRBJ1-5, with D possibly being TRBD1 (5 bases). Germline CDR1 LNHDA, CDR2 SQIVND (reference sequence). Trimming left V 6 bases short and J 3 bases short, with 18 bases between. CDR3 length: 16 amino acids.

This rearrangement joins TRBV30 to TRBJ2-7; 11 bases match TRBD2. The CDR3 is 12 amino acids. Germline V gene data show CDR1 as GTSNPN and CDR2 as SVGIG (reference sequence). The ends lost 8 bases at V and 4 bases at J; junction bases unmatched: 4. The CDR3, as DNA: TGTGCCGGGACTAGCGGTTCTTACGAGCAGTACTTC. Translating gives CAGTSGSYEQYF.

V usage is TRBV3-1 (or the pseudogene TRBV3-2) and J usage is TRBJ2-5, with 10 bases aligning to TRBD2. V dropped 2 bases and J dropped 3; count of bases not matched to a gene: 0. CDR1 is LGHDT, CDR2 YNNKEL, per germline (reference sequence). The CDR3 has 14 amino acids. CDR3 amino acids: CASSQLAGEETQYF. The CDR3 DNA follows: TGTGCCAGCAGCCAACTAGCGGGAGAAGAGACCCAGTACTTC.

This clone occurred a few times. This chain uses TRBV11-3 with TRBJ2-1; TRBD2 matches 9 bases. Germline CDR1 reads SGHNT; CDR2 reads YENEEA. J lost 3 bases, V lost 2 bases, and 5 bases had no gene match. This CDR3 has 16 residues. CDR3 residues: CASSLSAGGHYNEQFF. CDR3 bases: TGTGCCAGCAGCTTATCCGCGGGAGGGCACTACAATGAGCAGTTCTTC.

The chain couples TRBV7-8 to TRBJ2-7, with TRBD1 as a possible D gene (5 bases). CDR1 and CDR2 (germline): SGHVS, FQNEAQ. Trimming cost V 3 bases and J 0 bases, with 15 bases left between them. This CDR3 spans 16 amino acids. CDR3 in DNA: TGTGCCAGCAGCTTTTCCACTACAGGTGTCTCCTACGAGCAGTACTTC. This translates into CASSFSTTGVSYEQYF.

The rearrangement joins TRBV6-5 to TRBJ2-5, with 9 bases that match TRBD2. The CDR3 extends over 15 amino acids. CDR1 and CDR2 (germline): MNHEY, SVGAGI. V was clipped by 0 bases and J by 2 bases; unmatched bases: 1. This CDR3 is CASSYSLAGQETQYF. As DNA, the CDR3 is TGTGCCAGCAGTTACTCGCTAGCGGGGCAAGAGACCCAGTACTTC.

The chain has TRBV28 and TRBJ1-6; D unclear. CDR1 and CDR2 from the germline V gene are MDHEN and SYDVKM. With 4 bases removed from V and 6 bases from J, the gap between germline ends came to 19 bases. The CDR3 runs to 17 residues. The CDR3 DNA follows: TGTGCCAGCAGTTCCCGACGGCAGTGGGGTTCTAATTCACCCCTCCACTTT. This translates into CASSSRRQWGSNSPLHF.

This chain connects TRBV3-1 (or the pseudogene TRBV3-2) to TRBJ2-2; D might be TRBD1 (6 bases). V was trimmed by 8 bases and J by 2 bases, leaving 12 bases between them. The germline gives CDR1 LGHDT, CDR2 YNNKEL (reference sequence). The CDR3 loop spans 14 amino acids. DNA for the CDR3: TGTGCCAGCTCAAATGGGGGCAACACCGGGGAGCTGTTTTTT. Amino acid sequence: CASSNGGNTGELFF.

This chain's CDR3 is CASSVDPRDTQYF. In DNA form, the CDR3 reads TGTGCCAGCAGCGTAGACCCTCGAGATACGCAGTATTTT. The chain carries TRBV9 and TRBJ2-3; D gene unclear. Trimming pared 0 bases from V and 5 bases from J, leaving 7 bases between. The CDR3 extends over 13 amino acids. CDR1 SGDLS and CDR2 YYNGEE come from the germline V gene. Filled out from reference TRBV9 and TRBJ2-3, the complete variable domain reads DSGVTQTPKHLITATGQRVTLRCSPRSGDLSVYWYQQSLDQGLQFLIQYYNGEERAKGNILERFSAQQFPDLHSELNLSSLELGDSALYFCASSVDPRDTQYFGPGTRLTVL.

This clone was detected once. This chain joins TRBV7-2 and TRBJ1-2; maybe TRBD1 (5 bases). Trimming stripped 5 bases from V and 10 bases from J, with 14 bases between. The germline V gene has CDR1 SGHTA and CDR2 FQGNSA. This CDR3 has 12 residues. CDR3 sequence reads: CASSRRQGAYTF. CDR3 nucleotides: TGTGCCAGCAGCCGGCGCCAGGGAGCCTACACCTTC.

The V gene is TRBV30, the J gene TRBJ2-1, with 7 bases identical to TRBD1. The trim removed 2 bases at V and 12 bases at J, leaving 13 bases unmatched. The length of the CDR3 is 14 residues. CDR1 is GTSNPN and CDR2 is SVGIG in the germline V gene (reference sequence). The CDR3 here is CAWSTRTGPAGQFF. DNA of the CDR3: TGTGCCTGGAGTACTCGGACAGGTCCAGCCGGGCAGTTCTTC.

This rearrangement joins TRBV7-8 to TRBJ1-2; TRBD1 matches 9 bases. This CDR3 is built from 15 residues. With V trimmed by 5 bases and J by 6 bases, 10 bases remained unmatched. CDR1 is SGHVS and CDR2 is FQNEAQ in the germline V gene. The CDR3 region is CASSAAGTGKDGYTF. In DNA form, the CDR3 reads TGTGCCAGCAGCGCCGCCGGGACAGGGAAGGATGGCTACACCTTC.

The CDR3 nucleotides read TGTGCCAGCAGTGAAAGTCTAGCGGCCTACAATGAGCAGTTCTTC. Translation: CASSESLAAYNEQFF. The gene calls are TRBV2 and TRBJ2-1, with 7 bases lining up with TRBD2. The CDR3 length is 15 residues. J gave up 2 bases and V 2 bases, and 3 bases lay outside the gene matches. Germline loops: CDR1 SNHLY, CDR2 FYNNEI.

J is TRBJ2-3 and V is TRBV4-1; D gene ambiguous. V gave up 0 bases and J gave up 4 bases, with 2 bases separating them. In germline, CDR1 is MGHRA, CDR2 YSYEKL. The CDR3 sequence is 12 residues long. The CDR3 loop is CASSQESDTQYF. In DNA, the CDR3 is TGCGCCAGCAGCCAAGAATCAGATACGCAGTATTTT.